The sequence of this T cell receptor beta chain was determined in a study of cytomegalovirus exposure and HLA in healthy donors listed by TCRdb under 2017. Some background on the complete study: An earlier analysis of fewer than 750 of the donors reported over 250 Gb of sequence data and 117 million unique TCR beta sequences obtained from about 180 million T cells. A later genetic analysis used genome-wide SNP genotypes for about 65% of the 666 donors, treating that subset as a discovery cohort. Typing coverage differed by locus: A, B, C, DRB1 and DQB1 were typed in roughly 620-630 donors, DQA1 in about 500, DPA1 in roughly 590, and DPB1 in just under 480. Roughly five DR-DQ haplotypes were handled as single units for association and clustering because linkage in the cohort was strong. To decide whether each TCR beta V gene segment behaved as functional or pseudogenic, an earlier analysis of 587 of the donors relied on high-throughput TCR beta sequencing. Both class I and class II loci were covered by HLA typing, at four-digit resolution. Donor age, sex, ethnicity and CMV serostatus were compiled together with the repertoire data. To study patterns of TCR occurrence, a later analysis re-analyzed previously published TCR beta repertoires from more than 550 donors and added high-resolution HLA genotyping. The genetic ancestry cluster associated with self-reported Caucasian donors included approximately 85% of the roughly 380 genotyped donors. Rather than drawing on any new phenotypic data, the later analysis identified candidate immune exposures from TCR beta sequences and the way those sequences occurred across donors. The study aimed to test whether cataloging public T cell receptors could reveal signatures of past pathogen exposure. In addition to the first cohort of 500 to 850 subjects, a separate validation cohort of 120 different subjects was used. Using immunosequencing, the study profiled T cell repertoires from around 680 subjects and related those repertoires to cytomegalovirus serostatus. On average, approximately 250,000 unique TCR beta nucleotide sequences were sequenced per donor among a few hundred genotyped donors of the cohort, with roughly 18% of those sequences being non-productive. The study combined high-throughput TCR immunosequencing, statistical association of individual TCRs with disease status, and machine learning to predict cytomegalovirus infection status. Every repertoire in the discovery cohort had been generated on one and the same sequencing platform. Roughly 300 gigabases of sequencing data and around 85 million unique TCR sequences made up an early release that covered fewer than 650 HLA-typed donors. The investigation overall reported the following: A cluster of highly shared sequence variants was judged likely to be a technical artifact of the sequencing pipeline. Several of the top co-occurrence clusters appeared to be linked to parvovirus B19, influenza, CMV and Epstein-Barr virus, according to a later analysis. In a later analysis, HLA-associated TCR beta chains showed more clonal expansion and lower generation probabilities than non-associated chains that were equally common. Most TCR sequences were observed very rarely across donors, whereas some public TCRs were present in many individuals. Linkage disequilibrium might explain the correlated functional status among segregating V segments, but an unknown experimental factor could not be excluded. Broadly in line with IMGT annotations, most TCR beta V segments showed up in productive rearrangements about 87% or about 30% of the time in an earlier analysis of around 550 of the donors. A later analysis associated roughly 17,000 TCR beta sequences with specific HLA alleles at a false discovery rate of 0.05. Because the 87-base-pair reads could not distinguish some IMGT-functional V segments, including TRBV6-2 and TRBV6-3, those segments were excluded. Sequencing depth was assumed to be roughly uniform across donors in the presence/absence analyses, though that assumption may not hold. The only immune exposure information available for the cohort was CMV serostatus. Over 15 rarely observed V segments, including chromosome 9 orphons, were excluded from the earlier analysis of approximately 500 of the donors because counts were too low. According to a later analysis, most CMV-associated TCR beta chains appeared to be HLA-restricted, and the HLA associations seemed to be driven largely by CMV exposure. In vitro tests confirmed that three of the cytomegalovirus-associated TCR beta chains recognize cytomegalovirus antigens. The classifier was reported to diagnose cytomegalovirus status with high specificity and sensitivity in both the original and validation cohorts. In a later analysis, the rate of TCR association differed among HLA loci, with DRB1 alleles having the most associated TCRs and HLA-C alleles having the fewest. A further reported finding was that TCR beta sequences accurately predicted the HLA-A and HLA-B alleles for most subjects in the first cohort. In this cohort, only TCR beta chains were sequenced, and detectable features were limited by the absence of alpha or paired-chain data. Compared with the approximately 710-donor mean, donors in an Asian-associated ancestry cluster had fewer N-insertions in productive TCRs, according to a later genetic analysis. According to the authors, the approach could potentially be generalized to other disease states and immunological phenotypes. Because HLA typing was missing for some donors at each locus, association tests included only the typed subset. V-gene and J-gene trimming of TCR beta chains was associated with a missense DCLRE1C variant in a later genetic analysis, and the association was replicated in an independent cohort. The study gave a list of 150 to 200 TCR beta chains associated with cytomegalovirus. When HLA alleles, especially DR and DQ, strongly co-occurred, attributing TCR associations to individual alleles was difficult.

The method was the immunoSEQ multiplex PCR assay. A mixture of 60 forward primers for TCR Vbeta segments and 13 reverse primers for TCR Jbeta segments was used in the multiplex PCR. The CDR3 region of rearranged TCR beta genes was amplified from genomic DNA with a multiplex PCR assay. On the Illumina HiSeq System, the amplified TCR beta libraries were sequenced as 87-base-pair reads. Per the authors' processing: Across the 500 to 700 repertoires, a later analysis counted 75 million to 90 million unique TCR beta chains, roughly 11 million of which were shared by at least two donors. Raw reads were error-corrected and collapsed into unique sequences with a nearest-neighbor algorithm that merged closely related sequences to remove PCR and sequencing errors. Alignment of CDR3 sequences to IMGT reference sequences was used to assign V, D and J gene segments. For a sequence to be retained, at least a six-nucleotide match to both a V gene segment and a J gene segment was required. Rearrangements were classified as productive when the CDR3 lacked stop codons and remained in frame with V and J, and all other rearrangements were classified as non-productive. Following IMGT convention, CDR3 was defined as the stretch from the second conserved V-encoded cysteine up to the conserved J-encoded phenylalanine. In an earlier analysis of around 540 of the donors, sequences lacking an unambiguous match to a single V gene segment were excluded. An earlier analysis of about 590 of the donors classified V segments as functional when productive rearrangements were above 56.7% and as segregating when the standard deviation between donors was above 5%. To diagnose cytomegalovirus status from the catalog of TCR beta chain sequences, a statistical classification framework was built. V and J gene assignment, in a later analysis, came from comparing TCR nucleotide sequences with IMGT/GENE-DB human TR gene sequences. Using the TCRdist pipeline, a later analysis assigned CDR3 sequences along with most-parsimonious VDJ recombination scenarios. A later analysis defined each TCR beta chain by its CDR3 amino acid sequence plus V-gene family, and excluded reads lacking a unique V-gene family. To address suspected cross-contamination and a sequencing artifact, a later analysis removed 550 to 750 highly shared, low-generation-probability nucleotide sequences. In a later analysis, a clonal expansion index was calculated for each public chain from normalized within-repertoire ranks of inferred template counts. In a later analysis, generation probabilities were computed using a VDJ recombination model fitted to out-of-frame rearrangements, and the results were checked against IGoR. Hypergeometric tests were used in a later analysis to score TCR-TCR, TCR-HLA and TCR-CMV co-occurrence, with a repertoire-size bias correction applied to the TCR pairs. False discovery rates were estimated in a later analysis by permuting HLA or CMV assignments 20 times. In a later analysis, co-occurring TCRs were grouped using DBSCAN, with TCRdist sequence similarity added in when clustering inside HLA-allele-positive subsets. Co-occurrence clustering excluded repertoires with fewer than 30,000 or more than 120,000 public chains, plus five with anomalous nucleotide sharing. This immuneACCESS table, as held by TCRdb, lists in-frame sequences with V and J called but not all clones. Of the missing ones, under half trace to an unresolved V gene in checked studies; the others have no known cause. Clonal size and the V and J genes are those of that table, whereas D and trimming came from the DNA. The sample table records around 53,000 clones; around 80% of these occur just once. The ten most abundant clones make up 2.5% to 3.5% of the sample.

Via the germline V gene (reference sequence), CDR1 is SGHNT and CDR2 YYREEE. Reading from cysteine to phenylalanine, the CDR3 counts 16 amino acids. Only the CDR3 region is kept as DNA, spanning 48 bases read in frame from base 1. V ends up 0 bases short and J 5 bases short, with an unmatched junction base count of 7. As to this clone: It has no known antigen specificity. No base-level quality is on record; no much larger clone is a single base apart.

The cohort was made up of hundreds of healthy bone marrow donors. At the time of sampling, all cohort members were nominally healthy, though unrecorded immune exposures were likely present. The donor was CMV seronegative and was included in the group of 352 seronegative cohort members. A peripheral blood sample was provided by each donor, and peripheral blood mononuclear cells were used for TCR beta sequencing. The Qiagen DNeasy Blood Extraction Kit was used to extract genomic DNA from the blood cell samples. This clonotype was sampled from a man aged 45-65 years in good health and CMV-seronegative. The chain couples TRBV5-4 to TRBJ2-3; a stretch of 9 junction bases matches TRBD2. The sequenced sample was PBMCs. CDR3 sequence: CASSLGSGGAVDTQYF. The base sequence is TGTGCCAGCAGCTTGGGTAGCGGGGGCGCCGTAGATACGCAGTATTTT.